The 27 T cell receptor beta chains reported below all come from one sample, sequenced in a study of regulatory T cells in long-lasting Graves disease. Time point here: newly diagnosed GD, antithyroid drugs for less than 3 months. PBMC RNA was the source of the TCR library. Researchers made TCR beta libraries by using iRepertoire HTBI primers and running Arm-PCR on CDR3 regions. TCRdb used MiXCR to reprocess the multiplex PCR reads, holding one entry per CDR3 protein. This sample has approximately 540,000 distinct CDR3 sequences, with more than 10% found just once. These records were also assigned to another study, of T cells in Graves' hyperthyroidism and ophthalmopathy.

The sequences come from peripheral blood mononuclear cells (PBMCs), collected at new diagnosis, from a patient treated with antithyroid drugs. The origin of the receptors is a woman between 25 and 40 years old with Graves disease.

This clonotype was seen many times. This chain uses TRBV28 with TRBJ2-1; the D is unclear. The V end lost 6 bases, the J end lost 0 bases, and 6 bases lay between the germline ends. This CDR3 comprises 13 residues. Looked up from germline, CDR1 is MDHEN and CDR2 is SYDVKM. The CDR3 bases are TGTGCCAGCAGCCGGAGCTCCTACAATGAGCAGTTCTTC. Translated, it gives CASSRSSYNEQFF.

This clonotype was counted ten times or more. The chain uses TRBV18 and TRBJ2-6; 7 positions match TRBD1. The V gene end was trimmed by 2 bases and the J gene end by 0 bases; junction bases not matched to a gene: 7. This CDR3 is built from 18 residues. Per the germline V gene, CDR1 is KGHSH and CDR2 is LQKENI. CDR3 in DNA: TGTGCCAGCTCACCATTGGGACAGACTCCCTCTGGGGCCAACGTCCTGACTTTC. Translating it yields CASSPLGQTPSGANVLTF.

This chain uses TRBV6-1 with TRBJ2-6; D may match TRBD1 or TRBD2 (5 bases each). The CDR3 loop spans 14 amino acids. The germline V and J ends were trimmed by 7 bases and 0 bases, with 7 bases remaining between them. Germline values: CDR1 MNHNS, CDR2 SASEGT. The CDR3, as DNA: TGTGCCAGCAATGGGGGCTCTGGGGCCAACGTCCTGACTTTC. It translates to CASNGGSGANVLTF.

This clonotype was seen many times. The chain links TRBV27 to TRBJ2-2; TRBD2 agrees at 7 bases. V was clipped by 6 bases and J by 4 bases; unmatched bases: 8. Germline V gives CDR1 MNHEY, CDR2 SMNVEV (reference sequence). This CDR3 is 15 amino acids long. The CDR3 spells CASSPGGFSTGELFF. Written as DNA, the CDR3 is TGTGCCAGCAGCCCCGGGGGGTTTAGCACCGGGGAGCTGTTTTTT.

In its sample, this clonotype was seen many times. The chain couples TRBV28 to TRBJ1-5, with a tentative D call TRBD1 (6 bases). Trimming removed 6 bases at V and 1 base at J, with 22 bases between. Germline CDR1 MDHEN, CDR2 SYDVKM. The CDR3 is 18 amino acids. The CDR3 here is CASSSRDTEIMSNQPQHF. CDR3 DNA: TGTGCCAGCAGCTCCCGGGACACGGAGATCATGAGCAATCAGCCCCAGCATTTT. The entire variable domain, with the rest obtained from reference TRBV28 and TRBJ1-5, is as follows: DVKVTQSSRYLVKRTGEKVFLECVQDMDHENMFWYRQDPGLGLRLIYFSYDVKMKEKGDIPEGYSVSREKKERFSLILESASTNQTSMYLCASSSRDTEIMSNQPQHFGDGTRLSIL.

There are many counts of this clonotype. V usage is TRBV28 and J usage is TRBJ1-1, with D uncertain. Germline CDR1 MDHEN, CDR2 SYDVKM. This CDR3 has 15 amino acids. V was shortened by 3 bases and J by 0 bases, with 11 bases between the two germline ends. In nucleotides, the CDR3 is TGTGCCAGCAGTTTGACGACGTCCTTGAACACTGAAGCTTTCTTT. The encoded protein is CASSLTTSLNTEAFF.

This clonotype occurred many times. The chain has TRBV29-1 and TRBJ2-1; D is perhaps TRBD1 (6 bases). The CDR3 contains 15 residues. V was cut by 1 base and J by 0 bases, with 10 bases left in between. From germline, CDR1 is SQVTM and CDR2 ANQGSEA. The CDR3 DNA is TGCAGCGTTGAAGGGGACACCAACTCCTACAATGAGCAGTTCTTC. Residues: CSVEGDTNSYNEQFF.

Ten or more counts support this clonotype. V gene TRBV18 combines with J gene TRBJ1-1, with 7 nucleotides matching TRBD1. With 8 bases clipped from V and 7 bases from J, the junction kept 7 bases outside the gene matches. This CDR3 spans 12 amino acids. Germline-derived CDR1 and CDR2 are KGHSH and LQKENI. The DNA of the CDR3 is TGTGCCAGCAGCCTCGACAGGGTTGAAGCTTTCTTT. Its protein is CASSLDRVEAFF. The whole variable domain, remainder taken from reference TRBV18 and TRBJ1-1, is NAGVMQNPRHLVRRRGQEARLRCSPMKGHSHVYWYRQLPEEGLKFMVYLQKENIIDESGMPKERFSAEFPKEGPSILRIQQVVRGDSAAYFCASSLDRVEAFFGQGTRLTVV.

J is TRBJ2-2 and V is TRBV6-1; 10 bases map to TRBD2. Unmatched junction bases numbered 1, after V lost 6 bases and J lost 3 bases. This CDR3 comprises 14 residues. Germline values: CDR1 MNHNS, CDR2 SASEGT. The CDR3 reads CASRTSGHTGELFF. The CDR3 DNA is TGTGCCAGCAGGACTAGCGGGCACACCGGGGAGCTGTTTTTT.

At least ten counts were recorded for this clonotype. The rearrangement links TRBV28 to TRBJ1-1; D is unresolved. The CDR3 contains 14 residues. V lost 1 base and J lost 4, with 10 bases in between. Germline values: CDR1 MDHEN, CDR2 SYDVKM. This chain's CDR3 is CASSLFTKGTEAFF. The CDR3 DNA follows: TGTGCCAGCAGTTTATTCACCAAGGGCACTGAAGCTTTCTTT.

This clonotype was counted between two and nine times. The chain has TRBV4-1 and TRBJ1-5, with D unresolved. V lost 2 bases, J lost 5 bases, and 13 bases lay in between. The CDR3 loop spans 15 amino acids. Germline values: CDR1 MGHRA, CDR2 YSYEKL. CDR3: CASSQSLGPYQPQHF. The DNA for the CDR3 is TGCGCCAGCAGCCAATCTTTAGGCCCGTATCAGCCCCAGCATTTT.

This clonotype was counted many times. The rearrangement uses TRBV2 and TRBJ1-2; D unclear. Looked up from germline, CDR1 is SNHLY and CDR2 is FYNNEI. V was trimmed by 7 bases and J by 8 bases, leaving 11 bases between them. The CDR3 is made up of 11 amino acids. CDR3 amino acids: CASTGMRGYTF. Here the CDR3 DNA reads TGTGCCAGCACGGGGATGCGGGGCTACACCTTC. Supplemented by reference TRBV2 and TRBJ1-2, the full variable domain reads EPEVTQTPSHQVTQMGQEVILRCVPISNHLYFYWYRQILGQKVEFLVSFYNNEISEKSEIFDDQFSVERPDGSNFTLKIRSTKLEDSAMYFCASTGMRGYTFGSGTRLTVV.

This clonotype showed up many times. V usage is TRBV28 and J usage is TRBJ1-2; 7 nucleotides line up with TRBD1. Trimming removed 6 bases from V and 8 bases from J; junction bases left unmatched: 15. Germline assignment: CDR1 MDHEN and CDR2 SYDVKM. The CDR3 has 15 residues. The CDR3 is CASRRNRGLVGGYTF. In DNA form, the CDR3 reads TGTGCCAGCAGGCGAAACAGGGGTTTGGTGGGGGGCTACACCTTC.

The genes are TRBV19 and TRBJ1-2; TRBD1 matches 7 bases. The CDR3 is 15 amino acids. The junction had 15 bases not matched to a gene; V was cut back by 6 bases and J by 8 bases. Germline lookup yields CDR1 LNHDA and CDR2 SQIVND (reference sequence). CDR3 nucleotide sequence: TGTGCCAGTAGACGGACCCTCGAGACAGGGCACGGCTACACCTTC. Residues: CASRRTLETGHGYTF.

The rearrangement links TRBV7-9 to TRBJ2-6; D not certain. This CDR3 is 15 amino acids long. V lost 5 bases and J lost 0, with 8 bases in between. From germline, CDR1 is SEHNR and CDR2 FQNEAQ (reference sequence). Here the CDR3 reads CASSPFPSGANVLTF. The CDR3 region has the DNA TGTGCCAGCAGCCCCTTCCCCTCTGGGGCCAACGTCCTGACTTTC. The full variable domain, in which reference TRBV7-9 and TRBJ2-6 provide the parts outside the CDR3, is DTGVSQNPRHKITKRGQNVTFRCDPISEHNRLYWYRQTLGQGPEFLTYFQNEAQLEKSRLLSDRFSAERPKGSFSTLEIQRTEQGDSAMYLCASSPFPSGANVLTFGAGSRLTVL.

This clonotype was recorded at least ten times. The chain uses TRBV7-9 and TRBJ2-5; D assignment may be TRBD1 or TRBD2 (7 bases each). Germline V gene lookup returns CDR1 SEHNR and CDR2 FQNEAQ (reference sequence). The CDR3 covers 16 residues. V lost 2 bases and J 3 bases, leaving 16 bases between the germline ends. CDR3 in DNA: TGTGCCAGCAGCTTATCTTCGGCAGGGGGGGAAGAGACCCAGTACTTC. Translated: CASSLSSAGGEETQYF. Full variable domain (missing parts from reference TRBV7-9 and TRBJ2-5): DTGVSQNPRHKITKRGQNVTFRCDPISEHNRLYWYRQTLGQGPEFLTYFQNEAQLEKSRLLSDRFSAERPKGSFSTLEIQRTEQGDSAMYLCASSLSSAGGEETQYFGPGTRLLVL.

This clonotype was seen ten or more times. V usage is TRBV2 and J usage is TRBJ1-5; no reliable D call. The CDR3 length is 13 residues. V lost 4 bases and J lost 5, with 9 bases in between. The germline V gene has CDR1 SNHLY and CDR2 FYNNEI. CDR3 nucleotide sequence: TGTGCCAGCAGTGCAAGGTTTCATCAGCCCCAGCATTTT. It encodes CASSARFHQPQHF.

This clonotype was counted ten times or more. V gene TRBV12-3 or TRBV12-4 combines with J gene TRBJ1-1; no firm D call. Trimming removed 5 bases at V and 4 bases at J, with 5 bases between. CDR3 length: 11 residues. The chain's CDR3 is CASSKTTEAFF. CDR3 sequence (DNA): TGTGCCAGCAGTAAAACCACTGAAGCTTTCTTT.

This clonotype has ten or more counts. The V call is TRBV12-3 or TRBV12-4, the J call TRBJ1-2, with D perhaps TRBD1 (6 bases). This CDR3 contains 15 residues. Deletions cut 8 bases from V and 8 bases from J, with 24 bases between. The CDR3 here is CASSPWTQGLGGYTF. CDR3 nucleotides: TGTGCCAGCTCCCCATGGACACAGGGTTTGGGGGGCTACACCTTC.

In this sample, this clonotype turned up many times. The chain couples TRBV5-1 to TRBJ2-7, with D possibly TRBD1 on 6 matching bases. In germline, CDR1 is SGHRS, CDR2 YFSETQ. CDR3 length: 14 amino acids. V lost 4 bases and J lost 3, with 14 bases in between. The CDR3 region has the DNA TGCGCCAGCAGCCCTCTGACAGGAAACTACGAGCAGTACTTC. Protein product: CASSPLTGNYEQYF.

This clonotype was observed at least ten times. J is TRBJ2-7 and V is TRBV3-1; the match to TRBD2 covers 8 bases. The CDR3 totals 15 residues. V shed 0 bases and J 2 bases; nucleotides not matched to a gene: 3. Germline V CDR1 and CDR2: LGHDT, YNNKEL (reference sequence). DNA of the CDR3: TGTGCCAGCAGCCAAGATCAGGGACTAGCCTACGAGCAGTACTTC. Protein: CASSQDQGLAYEQYF.

This clonotype showed up many times. The gene calls are TRBV6-1 and TRBJ1-2; unclear D gene. The V end was cut by 6 bases, the J end by 7 bases, with 9 bases between. The CDR3 covers 11 residues. The V gene's germline CDR1 is MNHNS and CDR2 SASEGT. The CDR3 protein is CASSRFSGYTF. DNA for the CDR3: TGTGCCAGCAGCCGGTTCAGTGGCTACACCTTC.

The J gene is TRBJ2-7, the V gene TRBV5-6; D is possibly TRBD2 (5 bases). The CDR3 extends over 16 amino acids. V lost 3 bases and J 0 bases, leaving 16 bases between the germline ends. Germline-derived CDR1 and CDR2 are SGHDT and YYEEEE. The CDR3 spells CASSSVLSGYSYEQYF. CDR3 in DNA: TGTGCCAGCAGCTCGGTCCTCAGCGGCTACTCCTACGAGCAGTACTTC. Full variable domain (remainder filled in from reference TRBV5-6 and TRBJ2-7): DAGVTQSPTHLIKTRGQQVTLRCSPKSGHDTVSWYQQALGQGPQFIFQYYEEEERQRGNFPDRFSGHQFPNYSSELNVNALLLGDSALYLCASSSVLSGYSYEQYFGPGTRLTVT.

This clonotype was observed at least ten times. The rearrangement joins TRBV20-1 to TRBJ2-1; a possible D gene is TRBD2 (6 bases). Germline CDR1 reads DFQATT; CDR2 reads SNEGSKA (reference sequence). This CDR3 contains 18 residues. The ends were cut back, 0 bases at V and 4 bases at J, with 22 bases in the middle. The CDR3 sequence: CSARDLGGYPTEYNEQFF. DNA for the CDR3: TGCAGTGCTAGAGATTTGGGAGGATACCCCACCGAATACAATGAGCAGTTCTTC.

As to this clonotype: A read error may explain this, as a much larger clone is one base away. The chain uses TRBV24-1 and TRBJ2-3; D might be TRBD1 (6 bases). TRBJ2-7 matches the DNA end more closely, so the J call is doubtful. The CDR3 is 13 amino acids. Germline assignment: CDR1 KGHDR and CDR2 SFDVKD. In DNA, the CDR3 is TGTGCCACCAGTCTGACAGGCTACAATGAGCAGTACTTC. It translates to CATSLTGYNEQYF.

This clonotype was recorded many times. This chain joins TRBV20-1 and TRBJ1-4, with D unresolved. The CDR3 is 15 residues long. V was shortened by 2 bases and J by 0 bases, with 10 bases between the two germline ends. Germline V CDR1 and CDR2: DFQATT, SNEGSKA (reference sequence). CDR3 DNA sequence: TGCAGTGCTAGACCGACGAGCGCAACTAATGAAAAACTGTTTTTT. The encoded protein is CSARPTSATNEKLFF.

In regard to this clonotype: Its ends do not fully match the called genes, so a read error is possible. V and J are TRBV28 and TRBJ2-1; tentatively, D is TRBD1 (5 bases). The germline CDR1 and CDR2 sequences are MDHEN and SYDVKM. The CDR3 runs 15 residues. For the CDR3, the DNA is TGTGCCCGCAGTCCTCTTATGCGGACATACAATGAGCAGTTCTTC. This sequence encodes CARSPLMRTYNEQFF.